This T cell receptor (beta chain) was identified during a study of T cells in Graves' hyperthyroidism and ophthalmopathy (dated by TCRdb to the late 2010s). A note on the overall study: To identify distinguishing TCR V-J signatures, a discovery cohort of 90 to 100 patients was used, comprising 40 to 45 with Graves' ophthalmopathy and around 60 with stable Graves' hyperthyroidism. An independent validation cohort of under 20 hyperthyroidism patients and more than 15 patients who later progressed to ophthalmopathy tested prospective prediction of ophthalmopathy. The 100 or so discovery patients were divided at random into training and test sets in a 7:3 ratio. Thyroid tissue and blood T-cell repertoires from roughly six Graves' hyperthyroidism patients were also compared in the study. After sampling, hyperthyroidism patients received methimazole starting at 30 mg daily, and ophthalmopathy patients received high-dose intravenous methylprednisolone. The paper describes TCR Vbeta CDR3 sequencing of 120 to 150 peripheral blood samples, made up of fewer than 50 ophthalmopathy patients, roughly 75 hyperthyroidism patients and some 17 progressor patients.

The TCR beta CDR3 regions were amplified from the RNA transcripts. A first-round RT-PCR of the TCR CDR3 used the HTBI primer set with the Qiagen OneStep RT-PCR kit. Libraries were constructed in a second round of multiplex PCR, after which size selection and purification were carried out. Paired-end sequencing of the libraries was performed with 100 bp reads on an Illumina HiSeq2000. Turning to the authors' computational methods: SOAPnuke was used to process the raw data, with reads discarded if the reads contained adapters or uncalled bases, had a mean Phred below 15, or lacked an exact constant-primer or identifier match. COPE v1.2.5 was used to merge high-quality paired reads, and clonotypes were defined as unique nucleotide sequences. MiTCR v1.1 was used to align clonotypes to the IMGT TRBV, TRBD and TRBJ reference segments. The analysis was restricted to V-J combinations with a frequency above 0.0001, which together covered roughly 99% of the repertoires. The TCS score was defined as F50 (clonal expansion) divided by E x V (chaos), with BLOSUM62-based TCRdist calculated between CDR3 peptides within each V-J. Welch's t-statistics and random forest reduced some 510 V-J features to 13, which were used in a naive Bayes classifier (R e1071). In-frame beta chains were kept once TCRdb had trimmed the public reads at Q25 with fastp and called clones with MiXCR. CDR3 protein sequences are deduplicated, and each keeps its most common genes and DNA. None of the V and J calls come from the authors' own analysis; TCRdb made them. The sample table shows approximately 590,000 distinct CDR3 sequences, and under 60% are seen once. Clones ranked in the top ten supply about 8.2% of the sample.

Stable Graves' hyperthyroidism was defined as the absence of progression to ophthalmopathy over 18 months of follow-up. Hyperthyroidism patients were aged 18 to 65 years and newly diagnosed, with disease duration of less than 2 months. The study excluded patients with uncontrolled infections, other autoimmune diseases, pregnancy or lactation. Diagnoses were based on clinical symptoms, serum thyroxine and TRAb, thyroid ultrasound and orbital computed tomography. Trizol reagent was used to extract total RNA, and RNA quality was then checked on an Agilent 2100 Bioanalyzer. In the case of this clonotype: What this receptor recognizes is not known. No much larger clonotype is one base removed from it; base qualities were not supplied.

What the work shows at the level of the full study, not this receptor alone: In cross-validation, a model built on a 13 V-J signature told ophthalmopathy apart from stable hyperthyroidism with under 90% sensitivity and about 81% specificity, and in testing the same model reached 80%/75%. In validation, progression to ophthalmopathy was predicted by the model with 70.59% sensitivity and around 76% specificity, a median of about 6.8 months before onset. Most expanded thyroid clonotypes (frequency above 0.001) were also detected in blood, a finding suggesting that blood repertoires may reflect thyroid immune responses. No statistical method was used to fix the sample size in advance, and group allocation was not hidden from the investigators.

Cut back by 3 bases and 7 bases, the V and J ends lie 15 bases apart. For CDR1 and CDR2, the germline V gene (reference sequence) lists LNHDA and SQIVND. The CDR3 covers 14 residues, taking in both the cysteine and the phenylalanine. This entry keeps only the CDR3 DNA: 42 bases, framed from base 1. The TCR was taken from a young woman with Graves' hyperthyroidism. Donor details come from another sample of the same person, matched by shared clones. The sample was peripheral blood or thyroid tissue (not recorded which). The rearrangement joined TRBV19 to TRBJ1-1, with the D segment identity uncertain. CDR3 protein: CASSIGVTALEAFF. The sequenced DNA: TGTGCCAGTAGTATCGGTGTGACGGCTCTTGAAGCTTTCTTT.